This TCR beta chain was profiled in a study of T-cell reconstitution after alpha-beta-depleted transplantation in children. CDR1 is DFQATT and CDR2 is SNEGSKA in the germline V gene (reference sequence). With 4 bases removed from V and 5 bases from J, the gap between germline ends came to 33 bases. The length of the CDR3 is 20 residues. The TCRbeta library incorporated unique molecular identifiers. TCRdb fed the PCR reads into MiXCR, producing one record per CDR3 protein. Altogether roughly 590,000 distinct CDR3 sequences are present, around a sixth being singletons, with the ten largest covering 1.1%.

The source was PBMCs from the stem cell graft donor, collected from the stem cell graft. The TCR originated in a human donor who donated a stem cell graft to a child with acute myeloid leukemia. The chain combines TRBV20-1 with TRBJ2-1; D remains unclear. The CDR3 protein is CSAIPTRLSKHLIWDNEQFF. In nucleotides, the CDR3 is TGCAGTGCTATCCCGACGAGGCTTAGCAAGCACCTAATTTGGGACAATGAGCAGTTCTTC.